These 13 T cell receptor beta chains were all obtained from the same sample, sequenced in a study of T cells in Graves' hyperthyroidism and ophthalmopathy (dated by TCRdb to between 2017 and 2020). Library construction relied on multiplex PCR. Sequencing used an Illumina HiSeq 2000. TCR beta CDR3 regions were amplified from RNA transcripts. The first round of RT-PCR for the TCR CDR3 was performed with the HTBI primer set and the Qiagen OneStep RT-PCR kit. Through fastp at Q25 and MiXCR, TCRdb rebuilt clones from the public reads, retaining in-frame beta chains. Merged by CDR3 protein, the rows form single entries marked with the most common genes and DNA. Across this sample there are about 840,000 distinct CDR3 sequences, with around 38% seen only once. Clones ranked in the top ten supply around 9.3% of the sample. The specimen sequenced was blood. These receptors all stem from a man between 18 and 35 years old with Graves' hyperthyroidism.

The genes are TRBV5-6 and TRBJ1-1, with a possible D match to TRBD1 (5 bases). V was clipped by 2 bases and J by 4 bases, with 15 bases between them. The germline gives CDR1 SGHDT, CDR2 YYEEEE. The CDR3 has 15 residues. The CDR3, as DNA: TGTGCCAGCAGCTTTTTGACAGACGAGGGCACTGAAGCTTTCTTT. Translated: CASSFLTDEGTEAFF. The full variable domain, in which reference TRBV5-6 and TRBJ1-1 provide the parts outside the CDR3, is DAGVTQSPTHLIKTRGQQVTLRCSPKSGHDTVSWYQQALGQGPQFIFQYYEEEERQRGNFPDRFSGHQFPNYSSELNVNALLLGDSALYLCASSFLTDEGTEAFFGQGTRLTVV.

The chain combines TRBV7-9 with TRBJ2-6, with TRBD1 as a possible D gene (7 bases). The germline gives CDR1 SEHNR, CDR2 FQNEAQ (reference sequence). Between the trimmed V and J ends, which lost 5 bases and 2 bases, there was a span of 13 bases. CDR3 length equals 16 residues. This chain's CDR3 is CASSVAGQTGANVLTF. The CDR3 nucleotides read TGTGCCAGCAGCGTTGCGGGACAGACTGGGGCCAACGTCCTGACTTTC.

This clonotype was observed a few times. The chain employs TRBV7-2 and TRBJ1-2; D is ambiguous. V was cut by 2 bases and J by 2 bases, with 12 bases left in between. The CDR3 runs 15 residues. Per germline, CDR1 SGHTA and CDR2 FQGNSA. CDR3 loop: CASSLNLGRNYGYTF. CDR3 in DNA: TGTGCCAGCAGCTTAAATCTGGGCCGGAACTATGGCTACACCTTC.

The CDR3 loop is CSARVAGANVLTF. CDR3 sequence (DNA): TGCAGTGCTAGAGTAGCGGGGGCCAACGTCCTGACTTTC. The chain is built from TRBV20-1 and TRBJ2-6; maybe TRBD2 (5 bases). Looked up from germline, CDR1 is DFQATT and CDR2 is SNEGSKA (reference sequence). Trimming shortened V by 1 base and J by 4 bases, and 5 bases separated the two germline ends. This CDR3 contains 13 residues.

V and J are TRBV12-3 or TRBV12-4 and TRBJ2-5; 9 bases agree with TRBD1. This CDR3 is built from 16 residues. Trimming removed 1 base from V and 4 bases from J; junction bases left unmatched: 7. Here the CDR3 DNA reads TGTGCCAGCAGTTTAGAACCGGGGGACAGGGTAGAGACCCAGTACTTC. Amino acid sequence: CASSLEPGDRVETQYF.

This clonotype was seen ten or more times. The chain is built from TRBV10-3 and TRBJ2-7; no clear D gene. CDR1 is ENHRY, CDR2 SYGVKD, per germline. The CDR3 consists of 15 residues. V lost 0 bases and J 3 bases, leaving 12 bases between the germline ends. For the CDR3, the DNA is TGTGCCATCAGTGAGTCGGTAGGTCAGAACTACGAGCAGTACTTC. Translating gives CAISESVGQNYEQYF.

This clonotype was found a few times. CDR3 region: CASSQASNSGSPLHF. DNA for the CDR3: TGCGCCAGCAGCCAAGCGTCTAATTCTGGTTCACCCCTCCACTTT. The chain combines TRBV4-1 with TRBJ1-6; D gene ambiguous. This CDR3 has 15 amino acids. The V gene lost 1 base and the J gene lost 9 bases, with 13 bases spanning the gap. Germline CDR1 MGHRA, CDR2 YSYEKL.

V and J are TRBV15 and TRBJ2-5, with TRBD2 matching over 12 bases. The length of the CDR3 is 15 residues. Germline assignment: CDR1 LNHNV and CDR2 YYDKDF (reference sequence). V trimming: 5 bases; J trimming: 5 bases; junction bases outside the gene matches: 6. In DNA form, the CDR3 reads TGTGCCACCAGCGAAGGACTAGCGGGGCTGGAGACCCAGTACTTC. It codes for CATSEGLAGLETQYF.

This chain links TRBV19 with TRBJ2-6; D gene uncertain. The V gene lost 2 bases and the J gene lost 2 bases, with 7 bases spanning the gap. The CDR3 length is 15 residues. CDR1 is LNHDA, CDR2 SQIVND, per germline (reference sequence). In nucleotides, the CDR3 is TGTGCCAGTAGTATAAATGGGGCTGGGGCCAACGTCCTGACTTTC. Encoded protein: CASSINGAGANVLTF. Supplemented by reference TRBV19 and TRBJ2-6, the full variable domain reads DGGITQSPKYLFRKEGQNVTLSCEQNLNHDAMYWYRQDPGQGLRLIYYSQIVNDFQKGDIAEGYSVSREKKESFPLTVTSAQKNPTAFYLCASSINGAGANVLTFGAGSRLTVL.

As to this clonotype: One junction end disagrees with the germline gene, perhaps due to a read error. The chain has TRBV7-9 and TRBJ1-1, with unresolved D. CDR1 is SEHNR and CDR2 is FQNEAQ in the germline V gene (reference sequence). This CDR3 is 13 amino acids long. The CDR3 coding sequence is TGTGCCGGCAGCTTGGTTCCGGAGATGGAAGCTTTCTTT. This translates into CAGSLVPEMEAFF.

This clonotype has a handful of counts. The chain carries TRBV7-6 and TRBJ2-2, with D unclear. Germline CDR1 reads SGHVS; CDR2 reads FNYEAQ. Trimming shortened V by 5 bases and J by 0 bases, and 10 bases separated the two germline ends. This CDR3 is 15 amino acids long. This chain's CDR3 is CASSHRTSNTGELFF. As DNA, the CDR3 is TGTGCCAGCAGCCATAGGACCTCGAACACCGGGGAGCTGTTTTTT.

About this clonotype: This may be a read error: a much more frequent sequence differs by one nucleotide. CDR3 residues: CASILARQVPYEQYF. DNA for the CDR3: TGTGCCAGCATCTTAGCGCGACAGGTACCCTACGAGCAGTACTTC. J is TRBJ2-7 and V is TRBV7-2; possibly TRBD1 for D (6 bases). CDR3 length: 15 residues. Germline V gene data show CDR1 as SGHTA and CDR2 as FQGNSA.

A note on this clonotype: A much larger clonotype is one base distant, so this may be a read error. The chain has TRBV19 and TRBJ1-1; no clear D gene. The CDR3 is 15 residues long. Germline V CDR1 and CDR2: LNHDA, SQIVND (reference sequence). The germline V and J ends were trimmed by 6 bases and 3 bases, with 17 bases remaining between them. For the CDR3, the DNA is TGTGCCAGTAGCCCACGGACTACGATGTACACTGAAGCTTTCTTT. Translated: CASSPRTTMYTEAFF.